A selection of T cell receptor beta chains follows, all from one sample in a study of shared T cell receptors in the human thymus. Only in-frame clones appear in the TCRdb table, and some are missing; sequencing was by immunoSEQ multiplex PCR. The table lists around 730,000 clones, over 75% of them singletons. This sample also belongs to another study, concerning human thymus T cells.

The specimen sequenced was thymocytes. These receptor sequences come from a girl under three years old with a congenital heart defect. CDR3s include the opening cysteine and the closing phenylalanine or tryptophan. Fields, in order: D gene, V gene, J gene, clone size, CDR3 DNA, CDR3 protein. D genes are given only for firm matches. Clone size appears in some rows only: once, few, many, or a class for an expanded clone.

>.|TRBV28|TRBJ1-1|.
TGTGCCAGCAGTTATCTCTCGACCGGGTCCTTATATGCGAACACTGAAGCTTTCTTT
CASSYLSTGSLYANTEAFF
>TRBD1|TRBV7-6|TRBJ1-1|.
TGTGCCAGCAGCTCAAAAAGTGACAGGGAGAACACTGAAGCTTTCTTT
CASSSKSDRENTEAFF
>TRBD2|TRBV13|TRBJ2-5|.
TGTGCCAGCAGCTTAGGCGGGGGGTTGGAGACCCAGTACTTC
CASSLGGGLETQYF
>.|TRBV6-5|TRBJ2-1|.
TGTGCCAGCAGCCCCGAAGGAGGCTCCTACAATGAGCAGTTCTTC
CASSPEGGSYNEQFF
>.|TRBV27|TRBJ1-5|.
TGTGCCAGCACCCCATCGGCAGCGAGCAATCAGCCCCAGCATTTT
CASTPSAASNQPQHF
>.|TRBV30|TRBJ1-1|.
TGTGCCTGGAGTGTGGAAGGGGAAGGTTGGTTGAACACTGAAGCTTTCTTT
CAWSVEGEGWLNTEAFF
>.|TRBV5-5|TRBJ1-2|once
TGTGCCAGCAGCTATCGGGGGAGTAACTATGGCTACACCTTC
CASSYRGSNYGYTF
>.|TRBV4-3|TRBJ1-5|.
TGCGCCAGCAGCCAAGACGGGTGGGGCAGTCCTCGCAATCAGCCCCAGCATTTT
CASSQDGWGSPRNQPQHF
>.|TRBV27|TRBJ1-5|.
TGTGCCAGCAGCCGGGACATTAATCAGCCCCAGCATTTT
CASSRDINQPQHF
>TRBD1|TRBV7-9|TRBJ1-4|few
TGTGCCAGCAGCTTTTCTAAACCGGGACAGGGGTTTGAAAAACTGTTTTTT
CASSFSKPGQGFEKLFF
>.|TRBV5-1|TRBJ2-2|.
TGCGCCAGCAGCTTGGGGGCAGGGGAAGGGACCGGGGAGCTGTTTTTT
CASSLGAGEGTGELFF
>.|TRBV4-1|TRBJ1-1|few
TGCGCCAGCAGCCACAGGCTGGACACTGAAGCTTTCTTT
CASSHRLDTEAFF
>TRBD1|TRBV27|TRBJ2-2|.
TGTGCCAGCAGGGGGGACAGGGCGAACACCGGGGAGCTGTTTTTT
CASRGDRANTGELFF
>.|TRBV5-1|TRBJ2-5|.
TGCGCCAGCAGCTTAGAGGATCAGGGTGAAGAGACCCAGTACTTC
CASSLEDQGEETQYF
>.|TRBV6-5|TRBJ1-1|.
TGTGCCAGCAGTTACCAGGGAGGTGACATGAACACTGAAGCTTTCTTT
CASSYQGGDMNTEAFF
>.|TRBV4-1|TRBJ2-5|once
TGCGCCAGCAGCCACACGAACGGGGAGGAGACCCAGTACTTC
CASSHTNGEETQYF
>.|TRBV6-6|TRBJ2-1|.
TGTGCCAGCAGGGAGCCTCACGAGACAGGATCCCATGAGCAGTTCTTC
CASREPHETGSHEQFF
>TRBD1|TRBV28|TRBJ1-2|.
TGTGCCAGCAGACTGACAGGGGGTAGGGGCTACACCTTC
CASRLTGGRGYTF
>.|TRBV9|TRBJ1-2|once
TGTGCCAGCAGCCTAATCGGACTATATGGCTACACCTTC
CASSLIGLYGYTF
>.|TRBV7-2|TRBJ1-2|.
TGTGCCAGCAGCCCCGAGCCTGAAAACTATGGCTACACCTTC
CASSPEPENYGYTF